This T cell receptor (beta chain) was captured in a study of cytomegalovirus exposure and HLA in healthy donors (TCRdb year 2017). Broadly, across the study: The 666 repertoires of the first cohort and the 120 validation repertoires were produced on the same platform, according to a later analysis. The study aimed to test whether cataloging public T cell receptors could reveal signatures of past pathogen exposure. To predict cytomegalovirus infection status, the study combined high-throughput TCR immunosequencing, statistical association of individual TCRs with disease status, and machine learning. Besides the first cohort of roughly 660 subjects, a separate validation cohort made up of 120 or so different subjects was used.

The research as a whole found: A total of fewer than 200 TCR beta chains were listed by the study as associated with cytomegalovirus. Three of the identified cytomegalovirus-associated TCR beta chains were confirmed in vitro to be specific for cytomegalovirus antigens. Most TCR sequences were observed very rarely across donors, whereas some public TCRs were present in many individuals. In a later analysis, TCRs clustered in the first cohort were found to also tend to co-occur in the roughly 120 validation repertoires, with roughly 93% of cluster scores above 0. The classifier was reported to diagnose cytomegalovirus status with high specificity and sensitivity in both the original cohort and the validation cohort. A later analysis lacked HLA typing for the validation cohort, so it scored co-occurrence in that cohort across all 120 or so repertoires. The authors suggested that the approach could potentially be generalized to other disease states and immunological phenotypes.

The donors belonged to the validation cohort of around 130 subjects, which was separate from the approximately 700-subject first cohort. The V end gives up 8 bases and the J end 2 bases, leaving 9 bases in the junction not matched to a gene. The CDR1 and CDR2 encoded by the germline V gene (reference sequence) are LNHDA and SQIVND. From its cysteine to its phenylalanine, the CDR3 spans 15 amino acids. Here the CDR3 DNA is all that survives: 45 bases in frame from base 1. The library was built by means of the immunoSEQ multiplex PCR assay. In the original analysis: A statistical classification framework was built to diagnose cytomegalovirus status from the catalog of TCR beta chain sequences. TCRdb provides this immuneACCESS table in a form limited to in-frame rearrangements. Some clones are lacking; in checked studies, under half of them reflect an unresolved V gene, and why the rest are absent is not known. V and J calls and clone size follow that table, whereas D and trimming were derived from the DNA. Across this sample there are almost 75,000 clones, with over 80% seen only once. Together, the top ten hold less than 3% of the sample.

Turning to this clone: The antigen it binds to is not known. There are no base qualities to consult, and no much larger clone falls within one base.

The chain is assembled from TRBV19 and TRBJ1-2, with 9 bases in between that match TRBD1. The source material was PBMCs. This receptor was identified in a man aged 25-45 years in good health and CMV-seronegative. The CDR3 region reads CASRTGDDSNYGYTF. The base sequence is TGTGCCAGTCGGACAGGGGACGACTCAAACTATGGCTACACCTTC. The CDR3, completed at both ends by the reference TRBV19 and TRBJ1-2 genes, gives the full variable domain DGGITQSPKYLFRKEGQNVTLSCEQNLNHDAMYWYRQDPGQGLRLIYYSQIVNDFQKGDIAEGYSVSREKKESFPLTVTSAQKNPTAFYLCASRTGDDSNYGYTFGSGTRLTVV.